These 30 T cell receptor beta chains came from one sample sequenced in a study of follicular helper T cells after annual influenza vaccination. Repertoires were generated with immunoSEQ multiplex PCR, while TCRdb's copy carries only in-frame clones and drops some. The sample has approximately 30,000 clones; around 80% are singletons. Specified time point: 2014-2015 season, pre-vaccination. Sequencing used CXCR5+ CD38- circulating T follicular helper cells from blood, obtained on the day of influenza vaccination. Subset indicated: circulating Tfh, non-naive CD4+CXCR5+PD-1+ (ICOS+CD38+ or ICOS-CD38-). Every receptor here comes from an adult who received the influenza vaccine.

This clone has a single count. V usage is TRBV6-5 and J usage is TRBJ2-1, with 8 bases matching TRBD1. Trimming took 3 bases from V and 0 from J; bases not matched to a gene: 1. The germline V gene has CDR1 MNHEY and CDR2 SVGAGI. The CDR3 contains 15 residues. CDR3 in amino acids: CASSYTGGSYNEQFF. Here the CDR3 DNA reads TGTGCCAGCAGTTATACAGGGGGCTCCTACAATGAGCAGTTCTTC.

The gene calls are TRBV23-1 and TRBJ2-4; TRBD1 might be the D (6 bases). TRBV23-1 is filed as an ORF, its function uncertain. The CDR3 sequence is 15 residues long. V was clipped by 6 bases and J by 6 bases, with 18 bases between them. The CDR3 region has the DNA TGCGCCAGCAGCCCCCCCCACAGGGTCGGAAACATTCAGTACTTC. Its translation: CASSPPHRVGNIQYF.

V and J are TRBV5-1 and TRBJ2-7; 10 positions agree with TRBD1. The CDR3 contains 14 residues. Germline V gives CDR1 SGHRS, CDR2 YFSETQ. V shed 3 bases, J shed 2 bases, and the junction held 2 bases outside the gene matches. As DNA, the CDR3 is TGCGCCAGCAGCTGGGGACAGGGGCCCTACGAGCAGTACTTC. It yields the protein CASSWGQGPYEQYF.

The chain uses TRBV6-6 and TRBJ1-2; TRBD1 agrees at 8 bases. The germline CDR1 and CDR2 sequences are MNHNY and SVGAGI (reference sequence). The V and J ends lost 8 bases and 4 bases, in that order; junction bases with no gene match: 6. The CDR3 is 13 residues long. The CDR3 loop reads CASGQGEAYGYTF. The CDR3 DNA follows: TGTGCCAGCGGACAGGGTGAGGCCTATGGCTACACCTTC.

The chain links TRBV2 to TRBJ2-5; D unresolved. V lost 8 bases and J lost 2, with 12 bases in between. The CDR3 has 13 residues. Germline values: CDR1 SNHLY, CDR2 FYNNEI. The CDR3 bases are TGTGCCAGCTTAACAGACGGACAAGAGACCCAGTACTTC. Translating it yields CASLTDGQETQYF.

The chain has TRBV18 and TRBJ1-1, with a weak D call TRBD1 (6 bases). This CDR3 has 14 amino acids. Trimming stripped 3 bases from V and 4 bases from J, with 12 bases between. Per germline, CDR1 KGHSH and CDR2 LQKENI. The CDR3 DNA sequence: TGTGCCAGCTCACCGGGGGCGGGGGGCACTGAAGCTTTCTTT. As protein: CASSPGAGGTEAFF.

In DNA, the CDR3 is TGTGCCACCAGCAGAGATCGCCCCCCCCGGGGGTGGAATTCACCCCTCCACTTT. It codes for CATSRDRPPRGWNSPLHF. V usage is TRBV15 and J usage is TRBJ1-6, with D perhaps TRBD1 (5 bases). CDR1 is LNHNV and CDR2 is YYDKDF in the germline V gene (reference sequence). V shed 0 bases and J shed 7 bases, with 19 bases lying between them. The CDR3 loop spans 18 amino acids.

V is TRBV5-1 and J is TRBJ2-7, with D possibly TRBD1 on 6 matching bases. CDR1 and CDR2 from the germline V gene are SGHRS and YFSETQ. Trimming stripped 0 bases from V and 1 base from J, with 14 bases between. The CDR3 contains 16 residues. The CDR3 here is CASSLVGTFASYEQYF. For the CDR3, the DNA is TGCGCCAGCAGCTTGGTTGGGACATTCGCTTCCTACGAGCAGTACTTC.

The chain combines TRBV2 with TRBJ1-2; D may be TRBD1 (6 bases). V was trimmed by 8 bases and J by 8 bases, leaving 21 bases between them. Germline CDR1 reads SNHLY; CDR2 reads FYNNEI. The CDR3 loop spans 14 amino acids. The DNA of the CDR3 is TGTGCCAGCGCGGTAACAGGGACGGCGCAGGGCTACACCTTC. Translated, it gives CASAVTGTAQGYTF.

V usage is TRBV2 and J usage is TRBJ2-5, with unresolved D. V was shortened by 2 bases and J by 5 bases, with 6 bases between the two germline ends. The CDR3 covers 12 residues. Germline V lookup: CDR1 SNHLY, CDR2 FYNNEI. The CDR3 loop is CASSENRETQYF. The CDR3 DNA reads as TGTGCCAGCAGTGAAAATCGGGAGACCCAGTACTTC. The variable domain in full, with the rest retrieved from reference TRBV2 and TRBJ2-5, is EPEVTQTPSHQVTQMGQEVILRCVPISNHLYFYWYRQILGQKVEFLVSFYNNEISEKSEIFDDQFSVERPDGSNFTLKIRSTKLEDSAMYFCASSENRETQYFGPGTRLLVL.

A single count supports this clone. The CDR3 loop is CASSPTAGPGELFF. The CDR3 DNA reads as TGTGCCAGCAGCCCGACAGCGGGGCCCGGGGAGCTGTTTTTT. This rearrangement joins TRBV9 to TRBJ2-2; 7 bases match TRBD2. The V gene end was trimmed by 4 bases and the J gene end by 6 bases; junction bases not matched to a gene: 6. The germline V gene has CDR1 SGDLS and CDR2 YYNGEE. The CDR3 covers 14 residues.

This rearrangement joins TRBV6-6 to TRBJ2-7; weak D call: TRBD2 (5 bases). Trimming left V 7 bases short and J 0 bases short, with 13 bases between. The CDR3 has 14 amino acids. Germline-derived CDR1 and CDR2 are MNHNY and SVGAGI (reference sequence). The chain's CDR3 is CASTNKGSSYEQYF. The CDR3 DNA reads TGTGCCAGCACCAATAAAGGGAGCTCCTACGAGCAGTACTTC.

Only one count was recorded for this clone. The chain employs TRBV29-1 and TRBJ1-1; 9 nucleotides align to TRBD1. CDR1 is SQVTM, CDR2 ANQGSEA, per germline. The CDR3 is made up of 14 amino acids. The junction had 5 bases not matched to a gene; V was cut back by 4 bases and J by 2 bases. Written as DNA, the CDR3 is TGCAGCGTTGCCCCGGGACAGGGAAACACTGAAGCTTTCTTT. Its protein product is CSVAPGQGNTEAFF.

This chain joins TRBV6-6 and TRBJ2-1; 8 bases align to TRBD2. The CDR3 is 15 amino acids. Germline loops: CDR1 MNHNY, CDR2 SVGAGI (reference sequence). V dropped 5 bases and J dropped 8; count of bases not matched to a gene: 11. Here the CDR3 reads CASSPHSGRADEQFF. The CDR3 DNA reads as TGTGCCAGCAGTCCTCACTCCGGGAGGGCTGATGAGCAGTTCTTC.

The chain carries TRBV29-1 and TRBJ2-5; 9 nucleotides agree with TRBD1. CDR1 is SQVTM and CDR2 is ANQGSEA in the germline V gene. CDR3 size: 15 residues. J was trimmed by 6 bases and V by 8 bases; bases with no gene match: 16. As DNA, the CDR3 is TGCAGCCCCTCGCCGGGACAGGGAAGGCGAAAGACCCAGTACTTC. It specifies CSPSPGQGRRKTQYF.

V gene TRBV28 combines with J gene TRBJ1-2; D uncertain. The CDR3 extends over 14 amino acids. Per the germline V gene, CDR1 is MDHEN and CDR2 is SYDVKM. V lost 2 bases to trimming and J lost 3 bases, with 10 bases between them. CDR3 region: CASSLVGLDYGYTF. CDR3 coding DNA: TGTGCCAGCAGTTTAGTGGGCTTGGACTATGGCTACACCTTC.

This chain joins TRBV6-6 and TRBJ2-3; D might be TRBD2 (5 bases). This CDR3 has 16 residues. CDR1 is MNHNY and CDR2 is SVGAGI in the germline V gene (reference sequence). V lost 6 bases, J lost 0 bases, and 16 bases lay in between. The CDR3 bases are TGTGCCAGCAGCCGGCGGGCGGCCACTAGCACAGATACGCAGTATTTT. Its translation: CASSRRAATSTDTQYF.

V and J are TRBV9 and TRBJ2-6; 7 bases fit TRBD2. The CDR3 has 16 amino acids. Germline V gene sequence: CDR1 SGDLS, CDR2 YYNGEE. The trim removed 4 bases at V and 2 bases at J, leaving 6 bases unmatched. CDR3 loop: CASSPGRTPGANVLTF. In DNA form, the CDR3 reads TGTGCCAGCAGCCCCGGGAGGACTCCTGGGGCCAACGTCCTGACTTTC.

Only a few counts were recorded for this clone. This chain links TRBV5-4 with TRBJ2-7; tentatively, D is TRBD2 (7 bases). V was shortened by 0 bases and J by 6 bases, with 13 bases between the two germline ends. CDR1 SGHNT and CDR2 YYREEE come from the germline V gene (reference sequence). CDR3 size: 14 residues. The CDR3 DNA follows: TGTGCCAGCAGCTTGGGTCGGGGGGCTGGCGAGCAGTACTTC. It translates to CASSLGRGAGEQYF.

This sequence joins TRBV18 and TRBJ2-5; D is ambiguous. This CDR3 comprises 15 residues. CDR1 and CDR2 from the germline V gene are KGHSH and LQKENI. Trimming removed 1 base from V and 2 bases from J, with 11 bases in between. CDR3 region: CASSPLRQIQETQYF. CDR3 in DNA: TGTGCCAGCTCACCACTGAGGCAGATTCAAGAGACCCAGTACTTC.

This clone was observed a handful of times. The V and J genes are TRBV27 and TRBJ1-1; 9 bases align to TRBD1. The CDR3 extends over 14 amino acids. After removal of 4 bases from V and 4 bases from J, the junction contained 4 bases not matched to a gene. CDR1 MNHEY and CDR2 SMNVEV come from the germline V gene (reference sequence). The CDR3: CASSYRDRVTEAFF. The CDR3 DNA follows: TGTGCCAGCAGTTACCGGGACAGGGTCACTGAAGCTTTCTTT.

CDR3 sequence (DNA): TGTGCCAGCAGTTTCCCCCACAGGGAGGGAAACACCATATATTTT. Protein sequence: CASSFPHREGNTIYF. The chain has TRBV28 and TRBJ1-3; D is possibly TRBD1 (6 bases). This CDR3 contains 15 residues. V was trimmed by 3 bases and J by 4 bases, leaving 13 bases between them. Germline CDR1 and CDR2: MDHEN and SYDVKM. Using reference TRBV28 and TRBJ1-3 for the parts outside the CDR3, the full variable domain is DVKVTQSSRYLVKRTGEKVFLECVQDMDHENMFWYRQDPGLGLRLIYFSYDVKMKEKGDIPEGYSVSREKKERFSLILESASTNQTSMYLCASSFPHREGNTIYFGEGSWLTVV.

The chain uses TRBV30 and TRBJ1-5; tentative D call: TRBD1 (5 bases). CDR1 is GTSNPN, CDR2 SVGIG, per germline (reference sequence). V lost 7 bases and J lost 7, with 17 bases in between. The CDR3 has 13 residues. In nucleotides, the CDR3 is TGTGCCTTCCAGGGTGAGGTAGGGCAGCCCCAGCATTTT. It translates to CAFQGEVGQPQHF.

V and J are TRBV14 and TRBJ2-5, with 7 bases matching TRBD1. With 4 bases clipped from V and 2 bases from J, the junction kept 1 base outside the gene matches. The CDR3 is 13 residues long. Germline loops: CDR1 SGHDN, CDR2 FVKESK. CDR3 DNA sequence: TGTGCCAGCAGCCGGGACAGACAAGAGACCCAGTACTTC. Its protein is CASSRDRQETQYF.

V gene TRBV14 combines with J gene TRBJ1-6, with 9 bases that match TRBD1. The length of the CDR3 is 14 residues. Germline CDR1 is SGHDN and CDR2 is FVKESK. V lost 4 bases, J lost 11 bases, and 6 bases stayed unmatched. CDR3 DNA: TGTGCCAGCAGCCGGGGACAGGGTGTGGCACCCCTCCACTTT. This codes for CASSRGQGVAPLHF.

This chain uses TRBV29-1 with TRBJ2-2; 9 bases line up with TRBD2. Looked up from germline, CDR1 is SQVTM and CDR2 is ANQGSEA. The CDR3 is made up of 14 amino acids. With 3 bases clipped from V and 6 bases from J, the junction kept 5 bases outside the gene matches. CDR3: CSVESGGHSGELFF. CDR3 bases: TGCAGCGTTGAGAGCGGGGGGCACTCCGGGGAGCTGTTTTTT.

The J gene is TRBJ1-1, the V gene TRBV30; perhaps TRBD1 as D (5 bases). The V end was cut by 0 bases, the J end by 0 bases, with 11 bases between. CDR1 and CDR2 from the germline V gene are GTSNPN and SVGIG (reference sequence). This CDR3 comprises 15 residues. CDR3 bases: TGTGCCTGGAGTGTAGCCGGAGGGGTGAACACTGAAGCTTTCTTT. Translating gives CAWSVAGGVNTEAFF.

The gene calls are TRBV20-1 and TRBJ1-2; D call uncertain. The CDR3 has 11 amino acids. Germline V gene lookup returns CDR1 DFQATT and CDR2 SNEGSKA (reference sequence). Deletions cut 4 bases from V and 4 bases from J, with 7 bases between. CDR3 DNA sequence: TGCAGTGCTAACAGCCTCTATGGCTACACCTTC. As protein: CSANSLYGYTF.

The V gene is TRBV27, the J gene TRBJ2-1; 7 positions agree with TRBD1. The CDR3 sequence is 17 residues long. The germline CDR1 and CDR2 sequences are MNHEY and SMNVEV (reference sequence). V was pared by 4 bases and J by 6 bases, with 15 bases of the junction left unmatched. CDR3: CASSSARGGRTTNEQFF. The CDR3, as DNA: TGTGCCAGCAGTTCCGCCCGAGGGGGCCGGACCACCAATGAGCAGTTCTTC.

This clone was seen once. CDR3 in DNA: TGTGCCAGCAGTGGCGAGGGCCTAGGAGAAGCTTTCTTT. Encoded protein: CASSGEGLGEAFF. The rearrangement uses TRBV28 and TRBJ1-1, with no clear D. Trimming pared 5 bases from V and 8 bases from J, leaving 15 bases between. The germline V gene has CDR1 MDHEN and CDR2 SYDVKM. CDR3 length: 13 amino acids.